The 5 T cell receptor beta chains in this list originate from one sample, sequenced in a study of tumor-infiltrating lymphocytes in primary liver carcinoma. For blood RNA, unsorted whole blood served as the source, and germline DNA was extracted too. Using a constant-region primer together with ProtoScript II reverse transcriptase, TCR beta cDNA was made from approximately 500 ng of total RNA. Libraries of TCR beta came from three nested multiplex PCR rounds with slightly modified ARM-PCR. Researchers ran the first two PCR rounds for roughly 11 cycles each with TRBV1-TRBV30 forward primers and a C-beta reverse primer. TCRdb ran MiXCR on the multiplex PCR reads and lists one entry per CDR3 protein. The data show about 180,000 distinct CDR3 sequences, 50% to 75% seen once. The sequencing sample was made of peripheral blood. The receptors were sampled from a man aged 35 to 55 with primary liver carcinoma and hepatitis B virus infection.

A word on this clonotype: A much bigger clone sits one base away, suggesting this may be a read error. CDR3 nucleotide sequence: TGTGCCATCAGGGAGGCAGGGACCCAGTACTTC. Amino acids: CAIREAGTQYF. J is TRBJ2-5 and V is TRBV10-3; TRBD2 is a possible D gene (5 bases). The CDR3 consists of 11 residues. Germline CDR1 and CDR2: ENHRY and SYGVKD. Trimming pared 6 bases from V and 7 bases from J, leaving 9 bases between.

Only a few counts were recorded for this clonotype. The chain joins TRBV6-1 to TRBJ2-7, with 7 bases matching TRBD2. Unmatched junction bases numbered 16, after V lost 8 bases and J lost 6 bases. CDR1 and CDR2 (germline): MNHNS, SASEGT. This CDR3 is built from 15 residues. The CDR3 DNA reads TGTGCCAGCCCTCCTGTTCTAGCGGAATTAGGCGAGCAGTACTTC. Translation: CASPPVLAELGEQYF.

V gene TRBV5-5 combines with J gene TRBJ2-7; the D call may be TRBD1 or TRBD2 (5 bases each). Germline values: CDR1 SGHKS, CDR2 YYEKEE (reference sequence). This CDR3 spans 14 amino acids. Trimming shortened V by 2 bases and J by 5 bases, and 14 bases separated the two germline ends. CDR3 coding DNA: TGTGCCAGCAGCTTCCCCGGGACCCCCCACGAGCAGTACTTC. The encoded protein is CASSFPGTPHEQYF.

The CDR3 bases are TGCGCCAGCAACAGGGACAGGGACGGCGAGCAGTACTTC. Its protein product is CASNRDRDGEQYF. This chain uses TRBV10-2 with TRBJ2-7, with 9 bases matching TRBD1. CDR3 size: 13 residues. V lost 7 bases and J lost 6; bases outside the gene matches: 7. CDR1 and CDR2 (germline): WSHSY, SAAADI.

In the case of this clonotype: At one end the junction does not follow the germline gene, possibly because of a read error. The chain couples TRBV4-1 to TRBJ2-4; 9 bases are a match to TRBD2. The CDR3 length is 16 residues. The germline V gene has CDR1 MGHRA and CDR2 YSYEKL. The CDR3 DNA reads as TGCGCCAACAGCCAGAGGGCTCTAGCGGGATCGGACATTCGGTACTTC. It encodes CANSQRALAGSDIRYF.